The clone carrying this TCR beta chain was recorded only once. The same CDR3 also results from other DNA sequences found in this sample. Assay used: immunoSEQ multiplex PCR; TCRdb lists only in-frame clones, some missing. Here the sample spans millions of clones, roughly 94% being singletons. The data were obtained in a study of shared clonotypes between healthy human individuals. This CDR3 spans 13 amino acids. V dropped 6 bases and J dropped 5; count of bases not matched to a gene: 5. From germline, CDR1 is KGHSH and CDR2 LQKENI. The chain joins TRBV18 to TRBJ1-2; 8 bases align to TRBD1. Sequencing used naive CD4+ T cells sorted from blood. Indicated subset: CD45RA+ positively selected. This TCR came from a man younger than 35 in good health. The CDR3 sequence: CASSPTGGYGYTF. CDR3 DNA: TGTGCCAGCTCTCCCACAGGGGGTTATGGCTACACCTTC.